This T cell receptor (beta chain) appears in the sequencing data of a study of regulatory T cells in long-lasting Graves disease. General study findings and limits: With under 3,500 shared public clonotypes, persistent patients exceeded new patients, who shared about a thousand.

Time point in this sample: newly diagnosed GD, antithyroid drugs for less than 3 months. PBMCs provided the RNA from which the TCR library was made. Libraries of TCR beta came from iRepertoire HTBI primers plus Arm-PCR of CDR3 regions. MiXCR, applied by TCRdb to the multiplex PCR reads, yields one record per CDR3 protein. The sample carries a few hundred thousand distinct CDR3 sequences, about a sixth recorded once. This clonotype turned up a few times. Its antigen is undetermined. Specimen: peripheral blood mononuclear cells (PBMCs), collected at new diagnosis, from a patient treated with antithyroid drugs. This receptor was obtained from a female donor with Graves disease.

The CDR3 coding sequence is TGTGCCAGCAGCTTATGGGTGAAGAACACCGGGGAGCTGTTTTTT. Its protein product is CASSLWVKNTGELFF. The chain combines TRBV13 with TRBJ2-2, with unresolved D. Germline V gene lookup returns CDR1 PRHDT and CDR2 FYEKMQ (reference sequence). The CDR3 runs to 15 residues. With 2 bases removed from V and 1 base from J, the gap between germline ends came to 8 bases.